Shown below are 8 T cell receptor beta chains from a single sample sequenced in a study of shared clonotypes between healthy human individuals. Profiled with immunoSEQ multiplex PCR; TCRdb holds only in-frame clones, not every one. The data show 2 million or so clones, 85% to 95% seen once. Sequencing input: naive CD4+ T cells sorted from blood. The subset: CD45RA+ positively selected. These receptors came from a man between 18 and 29 years old in good health.

The chain joins TRBV7-6 to TRBJ2-5; D possibly corresponds to TRBD1 (7 bases). Trimming stripped 3 bases from V and 4 bases from J, with 12 bases between. The CDR3 runs to 14 residues. CDR1 and CDR2 from the germline V gene are SGHVS and FNYEAQ. CDR3 sequence: CASSFQGGGETQYF. CDR3 sequence (DNA): TGTGCCAGCAGCTTCCAGGGGGGCGGAGAGACCCAGTACTTC.

The V gene is TRBV7-2, the J gene TRBJ2-7; D possibly uses TRBD1 or TRBD2 (6 bases each). CDR1 and CDR2 (germline): SGHTA, FQGNSA. V lost 6 bases and J 0 bases, leaving 15 bases between the germline ends. CDR3 length: 15 amino acids. The CDR3 DNA reads as TGTGCCAGCAGTCGGGGGCTAATATCCTCCTACGAGCAGTACTTC. Amino acids: CASSRGLISSYEQYF.

The V call is TRBV7-6, the J call TRBJ1-1; D is undetermined. CDR1 is SGHVS, CDR2 FNYEAQ, per germline. Trimming pared 1 base from V and 0 bases from J, leaving 9 bases between. CDR3 length equals 15 residues. The CDR3 sequence: CASSLGPDMNTEAFF. CDR3 bases: TGTGCCAGCAGCTTAGGTCCTGATATGAACACTGAAGCTTTCTTT.

CDR3 nucleotide sequence: TGCAGCGTCGTGATGGGGGGCTCTGGGGCCAACGTCCTGACTTTC. Amino acid sequence: CSVVMGGSGANVLTF. The chain employs TRBV29-1 and TRBJ2-6, with a tentative D call TRBD2 (6 bases). CDR1 SQVTM and CDR2 ANQGSEA come from the germline V gene. CDR3 length: 15 amino acids. Trimming removed 6 bases at V and 0 bases at J, with 12 bases between.

This rearrangement joins TRBV5-4 to TRBJ2-3; the D is unclear. CDR1 SGHNT and CDR2 YYREEE come from the germline V gene (reference sequence). V gave up 2 bases and J gave up 4 bases, with 8 bases separating them. The CDR3 sequence is 13 residues long. The CDR3 bases are TGTGCCAGCAGCTTAGGTGTCGCAGATACGCAGTATTTT. This translates into CASSLGVADTQYF.

This chain links TRBV18 with TRBJ1-5; TRBD1 might be the D (5 bases). V lost 1 base and J 3 bases, leaving 22 bases between the germline ends. The CDR3 totals 19 residues. Germline CDR1 and CDR2: KGHSH and LQKENI. The DNA for the CDR3 is TGTGCCAGCTCACCACGGGCCCTTATTACCCAGGGCCCCAATCAGCCCCAGCATTTT. It yields the protein CASSPRALITQGPNQPQHF.

The rearrangement links TRBV9 to TRBJ2-2; tentatively, D is TRBD2 (5 bases). The CDR3 has 15 amino acids. The germline V gene has CDR1 SGDLS and CDR2 YYNGEE. V shed 0 bases and J shed 6 bases, with 12 bases lying between them. The CDR3 DNA is TGTGCCAGCAGCGTAGCTGGTCTAGCCCCCGGGGAGCTGTTTTTT. Translated: CASSVAGLAPGELFF.

The V call is TRBV6-6, the J call TRBJ1-1; D is possibly TRBD1 (6 bases). V was pared by 4 bases and J by 7 bases, with 13 bases between. Germline V CDR1 and CDR2: MNHNY, SVGAGI (reference sequence). The length of the CDR3 is 13 residues. The CDR3 DNA follows: TGTGCCAGCAGTTTCCAGGGGACGGTTGAAGCTTTCTTT. Translated: CASSFQGTVEAFF.